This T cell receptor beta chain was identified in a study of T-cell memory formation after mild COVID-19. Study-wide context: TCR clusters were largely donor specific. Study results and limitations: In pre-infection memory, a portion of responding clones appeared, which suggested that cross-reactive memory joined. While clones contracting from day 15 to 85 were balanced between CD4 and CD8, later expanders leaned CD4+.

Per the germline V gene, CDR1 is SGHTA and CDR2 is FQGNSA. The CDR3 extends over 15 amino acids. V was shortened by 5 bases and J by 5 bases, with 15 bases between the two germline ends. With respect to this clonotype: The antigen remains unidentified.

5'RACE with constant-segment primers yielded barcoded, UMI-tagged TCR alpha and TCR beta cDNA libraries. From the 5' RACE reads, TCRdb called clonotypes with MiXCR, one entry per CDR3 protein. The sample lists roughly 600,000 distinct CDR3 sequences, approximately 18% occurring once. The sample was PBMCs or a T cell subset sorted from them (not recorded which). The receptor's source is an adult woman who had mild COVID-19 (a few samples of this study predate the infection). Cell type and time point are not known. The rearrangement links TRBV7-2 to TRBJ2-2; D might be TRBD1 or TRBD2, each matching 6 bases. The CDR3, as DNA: TGTGCCAGCAGCGCAGGGGCCCGGGGGACCGGGGAGCTGTTTTTT. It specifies CASSAGARGTGELFF.